This T cell receptor (beta chain) is drawn from a study of vaccination and CD4 T cells after COVID-19. About this clonotype: Its antigen is not identified.

Scientists ran DNA taken from cultured CD4+ T cells through the Oncomine TCR Beta short-read assay for sequencing. From the PCR reads, TCRdb called clonotypes with MiXCR, one entry per CDR3 protein. The table records around 15,000 distinct CDR3 sequences, around half of them present only once. The treatment here: roughly nine-day PBMC culture with coronavirus spike peptide pools or control peptides (ViraFEST assay). Findings and caveats of the study: In median terms, SARS-CoV-2-reactive clonotypes went from roughly 21 to 40, a nonsignificant rise.

This CDR3 spans 14 amino acids. Losses at the gene ends were 8 bases for V and 6 bases for J; bases not matched to a gene: 12. CDR1 and CDR2 (germline): SQVTM, ANQGSEA. The rearrangement uses TRBV29-1 and TRBJ2-3, with 9 bases matching TRBD2. The receptor was isolated from a human donor who had recovered from COVID-19. Material: CD4+ T cells from blood, cultured in vitro. In DNA, the CDR3 is TGCAGCTTCCGCAGGGCGGGAGGGGCGGATACGCAGTATTTT. Residues: CSFRRAGGADTQYF.